What follows describes a single TCR beta chain. The antigen is not known. This CDR3 contains 15 residues. CDR1 is SGDLS and CDR2 is YYNGEE in the germline V gene. TCRdb re-analyzed the 5' RACE reads; it lists each CDR3 protein once, without DNA. The listing contains tens of thousands of distinct CDR3 sequences. The data belong to a study of T cells expressing NK-cell markers. Study information: The authors derived TCR beta repertoires from sorted CD3+CD56+NKG2C+, CD3+CD56+NKG2C- and CD3+CD56-NKG2C+ T cells.

Whole-study findings and limits: Of the CD8+ T cell pool in over 5 donors, about 1.0-7.0% was accounted for by dominant NKG2C+ clonotypes. These same clonotypes (in four donors) also led the CD3+CD56-NKG2C+ fraction. Nothing established the HCMV specificity of expanded NKG2C+ T cell clones.

The rearrangement links TRBV9 to TRBJ1-6; as DNA is missing, the TRBD1 call by TCRdb cannot be tested. This TCR was sampled from a woman between 18 and 69 years old in good health. Material: blood T cells: a sorted CD56 or NKG2C T cell subset, CD4+ or CD8+ T cells, or bulk PBMC T cells (not recorded which). The CDR3 sequence is CASSDGTGERSPLHF.